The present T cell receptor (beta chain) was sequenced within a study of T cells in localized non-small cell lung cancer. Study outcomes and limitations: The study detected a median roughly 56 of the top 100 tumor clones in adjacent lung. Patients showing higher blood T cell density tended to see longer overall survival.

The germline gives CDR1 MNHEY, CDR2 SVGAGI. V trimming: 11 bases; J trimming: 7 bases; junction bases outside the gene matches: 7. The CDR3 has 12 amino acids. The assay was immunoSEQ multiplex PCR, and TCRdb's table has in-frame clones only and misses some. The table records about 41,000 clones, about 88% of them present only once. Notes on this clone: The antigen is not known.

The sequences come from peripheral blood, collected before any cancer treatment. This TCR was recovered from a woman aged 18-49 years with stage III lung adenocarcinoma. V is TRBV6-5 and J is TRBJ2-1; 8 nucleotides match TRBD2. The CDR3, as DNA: TGTGCCGTTCGGGGGGGCCGGAATGAGCAGTTCTTC. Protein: CAVRGGRNEQFF.